The rows below give T cell receptor beta chains drawn from one sample of a study of beta chain features in type 1 diabetes. Method: immunoSEQ multiplex PCR; TCRdb's copy keeps in-frame clones and lacks some. The repertoire holds almost 250,000 clones, with around 14% as singletons. The sequenced material came from naive CD4+ T cells from blood. These receptors all stem from a woman between 35 and 50 years old in good health. CDR3s include the opening cysteine and the closing phenylalanine or tryptophan. D genes are given only for firm matches. Part of the rows lack a size; the others show once, few, many or a class for expanded clones.

TRBJ1-1 . few 12 TRBV10-3 TGTGCCACCACGGCGGGTAGGGCTGAAGCTTTCTTT CATTAGRAEAFF
TRBJ1-4 . . 16 TRBV27 TGTGCCAGCAGTCTGGACAGAGTTGCAACTAATGAAAAACTGTTTTTT CASSLDRVATNEKLFF
TRBJ2-1 . . 12 TRBV21-1 TGTGCCAGCTGGGCAGGGGGTTATGAGCAGTTCTTC CASWAGGYEQFF
TRBJ2-3 TRBD1 . 17 TRBV18 TGTGCCAGCTCACCACTAGGGACAGGGGCTTCCACAGATACGCAGTATTTT CASSPLGTGASTDTQYF
TRBJ2-5 TRBD2 . 17 TRBV19 TGTGCCAGTAGTATCTTGGAGACTAGCGGGGGGACCGGGACCCAGTACTTC CASSILETSGGTGTQYF
TRBJ2-1 TRBD2 . 14 TRBV10-3 TGTGCCAGCAGTTATAGCGGGGCTGGGGATGAGCAGTTCTTC CASSYSGAGDEQFF
TRBJ1-3 . . 16 TRBV4-3 TGCGCCAGCAGCCAAGATCCGCCGGGAGGTGGAAACACCATATATTTT CASSQDPPGGGNTIYF
TRBJ1-6 TRBD1 few 15 TRBV5-6 TGTGCCAGCAGCCAGGGACAGGGGGTTGGTTCACCCCTCCACTTT CASSQGQGVGSPLHF
TRBJ2-3 . . 17 TRBV15 TGTGCCACCAGCGGGGGCCCTCGGGGCCGCGGGACAGATACGCAGTATTTT CATSGGPRGRGTDTQYF
TRBJ2-5 . few 12 TRBV13 TGTGCCAGCAGCTACCTCGCGGAGACCCAGTACTTC CASSYLAETQYF
TRBJ2-1 . . 15 TRBV28 TGTGCCAGCAGTTCCCCCCCCAGCGGGCACAATGAGCAGTTCTTC CASSSPPSGHNEQFF
TRBJ1-1 TRBD1 . 14 TRBV27 TGTGCCAGCCAAAACTACAGGGGTGGCACTGAAGCTTTCTTT CASQNYRGGTEAFF
TRBJ1-5 . few 14 TRBV2 TGTGCCAGCAGTCTGGACAGCCCGAATCAGCCCCAGCATTTT CASSLDSPNQPQHF
TRBJ2-5 . few 13 TRBV27 TGTGCCAGCAGAAGTACAGGGACGGAGACCCAGTACTTC CASRSTGTETQYF
TRBJ2-7 TRBD1 . 14 TRBV10-3 TGTGCCACATATCCGGGACAGGCTATCTACGAGCAGTACTTC CATYPGQAIYEQYF
TRBJ2-5 TRBD2 . 15 TRBV10-3 TGTGCCATCAGTGAGTCTAATAGCGGGCAAGAGACCCAGTACTTC CAISESNSGQETQYF
TRBJ1-5 TRBD1 few 14 TRBV2 TGTGCCAGCAGTGGGGACAGGGGGAGACAGCCCCAGCATTTT CASSGDRGRQPQHF
TRBJ2-5 TRBD2 few 12 TRBV29-1 TGCAGCGTATCTACTAGCGGAGAGACCCAGTACTTC CSVSTSGETQYF
TRBJ2-7 . few 14 TRBV29-1 TGCAGCGTTGAAGATCCGACTAGACGCTACGAGCAGTACTTC CSVEDPTRRYEQYF
TRBJ2-3 TRBD2 few 17 TRBV5-1 TGCGCCAGCAGCAAACCGGGGGCTAGCGGGGGAACAGATACGCAGTATTTT CASSKPGASGGTDTQYF
TRBJ2-7 TRBD1 few 13 TRBV5-1 TGCGCCAGCAGCTCGGGACAGAGTTACGAGCAGTACTTC CASSSGQSYEQYF
TRBJ1-4 . . 16 TRBV19 TGTGCCAGTAGAGCAGGGACATCGTCGGTTGATGAAAAACTGTTTTTT CASRAGTSSVDEKLFF
TRBJ1-2 . . 12 TRBV2 TGTGCCAGAGCGACAGGCTTGGATGGCTACACCTTC CARATGLDGYTF
TRBJ1-6 . few 15 TRBV2 TGTGCCAGCAGTGAGGGTTACAGATTGTATTCACCCCTCCACTTT CASSEGYRLYSPLHF
TRBJ1-1 . . 17 TRBV18 TGTGCCAGCTCACCACCGGGCTTACAGGCCCCGAACACTGAAGCTTTCTTT CASSPPGLQAPNTEAFF
TRBJ1-5 TRBD1 few 15 TRBV7-6 TGTGCCAGCAGCCATGGGACAGGTCAGGATCAGCCCCAGCATTTT CASSHGTGQDQPQHF
TRBJ2-7 . . 11 TRBV10-3 TGTGCCATCAGCAACACCTACGAGCAGTACTTC CAISNTYEQYF
TRBJ2-7 . . 12 TRBV19 TGTGCCAGTAGTTCACAGGGTTACGAGCAGTACTTC CASSSQGYEQYF
TRBJ2-5 . few 11 TRBV11-2 TGTGCCAGCAGCTTTCTAGAGACCCAGTACTTC CASSFLETQYF
TRBJ2-1 TRBD2 few 16 TRBV6-5 TGTGCCAGCAGTTTGGGACTAGCGGGGTCCTACAATGAGCAGTTCTTC CASSLGLAGSYNEQFF
TRBJ2-7 . . 16 TRBV4-1 TGCGCCAGCAGCCGGCATGGAGGAACCTTCTCCTACGAGCAGTACTTC CASSRHGGTFSYEQYF
TRBJ2-7 TRBD1 . 15 TRBV18 TGTGCCAGCTCACCCACCGGGACAGGGCCAACAGTGCAGTACTTC CASSPTGTGPTVQYF
TRBJ2-5 TRBD1 few 14 TRBV10-3 TGTGCCACCGATAGGACAGGGTATCAAGAGACCCAGTACTTC CATDRTGYQETQYF
TRBJ1-2 TRBD1 . 12 TRBV7-9 TGTGCCAGCGTCGAAGGGGACAGACCCTTGGGATTC CASVEGDRPLGF
TRBJ1-2 . . 13 TRBV4-2 TGTGCCAGCAGCCAAGAAAGAGGACAGCCCCAAGGCTTC CASSQERGQPQGF
TRBJ2-7 . . 13 TRBV6-5 TGTGCCAGCAATCCTTCGGGGAAATACGAGCAGTACTTC CASNPSGKYEQYF
TRBJ2-1 TRBD1 . 15 TRBV6-5 TGTGCCAGCACCCTGGGACAGAGCTCCTACAATGAGCAGTTCTTC CASTLGQSSYNEQFF